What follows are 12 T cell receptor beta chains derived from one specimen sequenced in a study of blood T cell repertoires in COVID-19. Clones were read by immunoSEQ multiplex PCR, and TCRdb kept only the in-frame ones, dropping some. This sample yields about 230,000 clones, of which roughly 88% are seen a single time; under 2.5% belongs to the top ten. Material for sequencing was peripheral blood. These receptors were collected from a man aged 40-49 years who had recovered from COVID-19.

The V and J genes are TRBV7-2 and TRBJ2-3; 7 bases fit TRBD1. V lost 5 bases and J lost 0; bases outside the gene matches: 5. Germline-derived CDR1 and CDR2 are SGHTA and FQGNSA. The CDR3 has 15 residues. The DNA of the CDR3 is TGTGCCAGCAGCCCTCAGGGGGTGAGCACAGATACGCAGTATTTT. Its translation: CASSPQGVSTDTQYF.

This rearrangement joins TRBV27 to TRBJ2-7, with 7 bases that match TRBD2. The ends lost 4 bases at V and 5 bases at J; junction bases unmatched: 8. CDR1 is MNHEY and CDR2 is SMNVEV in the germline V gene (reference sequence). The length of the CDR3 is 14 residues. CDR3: CASSSLGGAHEQYF. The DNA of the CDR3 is TGTGCCAGCAGTTCTTTGGGAGGGGCCCACGAGCAGTACTTC.

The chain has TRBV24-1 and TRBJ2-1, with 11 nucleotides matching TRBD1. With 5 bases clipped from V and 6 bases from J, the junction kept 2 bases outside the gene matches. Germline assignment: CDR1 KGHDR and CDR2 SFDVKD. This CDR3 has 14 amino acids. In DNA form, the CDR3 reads TGTGCCACCAGTGGGGGGACAGGGGGCAATGAGCAGTTCTTC. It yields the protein CATSGGTGGNEQFF.

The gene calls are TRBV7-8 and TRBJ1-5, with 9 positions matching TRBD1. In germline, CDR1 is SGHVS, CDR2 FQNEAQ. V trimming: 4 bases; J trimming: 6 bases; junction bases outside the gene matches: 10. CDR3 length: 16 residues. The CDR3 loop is CASSWGDRAGGQPQHF. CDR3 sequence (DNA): TGTGCCAGCAGCTGGGGGGACAGGGCTGGCGGTCAGCCCCAGCATTTT.

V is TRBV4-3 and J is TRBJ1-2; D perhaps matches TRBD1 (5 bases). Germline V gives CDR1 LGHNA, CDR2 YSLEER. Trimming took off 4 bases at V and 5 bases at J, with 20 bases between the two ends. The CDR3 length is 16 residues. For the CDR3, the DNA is TGCGCCAGCAGCCCTCAGGGAGGACGGGGCCCTTATGGCTACACCTTC. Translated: CASSPQGGRGPYGYTF.

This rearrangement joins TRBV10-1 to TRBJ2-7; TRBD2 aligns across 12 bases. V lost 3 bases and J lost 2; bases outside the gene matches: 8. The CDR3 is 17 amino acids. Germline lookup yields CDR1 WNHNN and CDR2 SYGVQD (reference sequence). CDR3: CASSDGGTSGPTYEQYF. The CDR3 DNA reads TGCGCCAGCAGTGATGGAGGGACTAGCGGGCCTACCTACGAGCAGTACTTC.

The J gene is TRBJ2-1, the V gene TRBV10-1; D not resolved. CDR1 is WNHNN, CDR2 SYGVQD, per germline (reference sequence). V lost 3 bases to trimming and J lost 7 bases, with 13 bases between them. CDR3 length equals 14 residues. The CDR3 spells CASSDPGSRNEQFF. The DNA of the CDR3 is TGCGCCAGCAGTGACCCCGGATCTAGGAATGAGCAGTTCTTC.

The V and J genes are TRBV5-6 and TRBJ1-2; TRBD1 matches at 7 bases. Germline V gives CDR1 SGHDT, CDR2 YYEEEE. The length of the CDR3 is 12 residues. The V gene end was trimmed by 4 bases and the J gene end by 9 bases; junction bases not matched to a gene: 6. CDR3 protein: CASSPDRESYTF. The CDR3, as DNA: TGTGCCAGCAGCCCTGACAGGGAAAGCTACACCTTC.

In nucleotides, the CDR3 is TGCAGTGCTAGAGGACAGCGCGAGCAGTACTTC. The encoded protein is CSARGQREQYF. The genes are TRBV20-1 and TRBJ2-7, with D possibly matching TRBD1 (5 bases). The germline CDR1 and CDR2 sequences are DFQATT and SNEGSKA (reference sequence). V lost 1 base to trimming and J lost 6 bases, with 7 bases between them. This CDR3 has 11 residues.

The CDR3 region has the DNA TGTGCCGGGACGGGACAGGGGGCGAGAAACACTGAAGCTTTCTTT. Translating gives CAGTGQGARNTEAFF. The V call is TRBV2, the J call TRBJ1-1; 12 positions match TRBD1. The CDR3 consists of 15 residues. The trim removed 11 bases at V and 2 bases at J, leaving 9 bases unmatched. CDR1 is SNHLY, CDR2 FYNNEI, per germline. The full variable domain, with the rest looked up from reference TRBV2 and TRBJ1-1, is EPEVTQTPSHQVTQMGQEVILRCVPISNHLYFYWYRQILGQKVEFLVSFYNNEISEKSEIFDDQFSVERPDGSNFTLKIRSTKLEDSAMYFCAGTGQGARNTEAFFGQGTRLTVV.

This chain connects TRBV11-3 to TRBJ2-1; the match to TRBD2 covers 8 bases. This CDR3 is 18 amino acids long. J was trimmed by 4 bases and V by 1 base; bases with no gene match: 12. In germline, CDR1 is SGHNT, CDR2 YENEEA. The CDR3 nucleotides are TGTGCCAGCAGCTTAGGTAGGGGGTTAGCGGGGCAATACAATGAGCAGTTCTTC. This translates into CASSLGRGLAGQYNEQFF.

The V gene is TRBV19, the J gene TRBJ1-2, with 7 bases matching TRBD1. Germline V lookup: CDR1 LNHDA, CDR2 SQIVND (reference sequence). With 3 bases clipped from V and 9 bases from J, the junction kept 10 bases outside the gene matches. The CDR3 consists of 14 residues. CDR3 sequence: CASSIDRAPVSYTF. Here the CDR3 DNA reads TGTGCCAGTAGTATTGACAGGGCGCCGGTGAGCTACACCTTC. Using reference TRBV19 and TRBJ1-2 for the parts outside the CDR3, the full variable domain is DGGITQSPKYLFRKEGQNVTLSCEQNLNHDAMYWYRQDPGQGLRLIYYSQIVNDFQKGDIAEGYSVSREKKESFPLTVTSAQKNPTAFYLCASSIDRAPVSYTFGSGTRLTVV.